The 27 T cell receptor beta chains in this list originate from one sample, sequenced in a study of cytomegalovirus exposure and HLA in healthy donors. PCR was performed using 60 Vbeta and 13 Jbeta primers. Sequencing was performed with immunoSEQ multiplex PCR; in TCRdb, only in-frame clones are kept and a portion is missing. The table records more than 80,000 clones, 81% of them present only once. Sequencing was carried out using PBMCs. These TCRs come from a girl aged 2 to 9 in good health and CMV-seropositive.

This clone was picked up a small number of times. The V call is TRBV14, the J call TRBJ2-1; D unclear. With 1 base removed from V and 10 bases from J, the gap between germline ends came to 11 bases. CDR1 SGHDN and CDR2 FVKESK come from the germline V gene. The CDR3 loop spans 13 amino acids. In DNA form, the CDR3 reads TGTGCCAGCAGCCAAGTTCCGGTTGTAGAGCAGTTCTTC. Protein: CASSQVPVVEQFF.

The V and J genes are TRBV15 and TRBJ2-3; unclear D gene. CDR3 length equals 15 residues. Germline CDR1 reads LNHNV; CDR2 reads YYDKDF (reference sequence). The V end was cut by 1 base, the J end by 0 bases, with 8 bases between. CDR3 in amino acids: CATSRGQESTDTQYF. CDR3 DNA sequence: TGTGCCACCAGCAGAGGGCAGGAAAGCACAGATACGCAGTATTTT. The complete variable domain, with remaining parts taken from reference TRBV15 and TRBJ2-3, reads DAMVIQNPRYQVTQFGKPVTLSCSQTLNHNVMYWYQQKSSQAPKLLFHYYDKDFNNEADTPDNFQSRRPNTSFCFLDIRSPGLGDTAMYLCATSRGQESTDTQYFGPGTRLTVL.

The V gene is TRBV30, the J gene TRBJ2-3; D possibly corresponds to TRBD2 (5 bases). Germline V gene sequence: CDR1 GTSNPN, CDR2 SVGIG (reference sequence). The CDR3 has 14 residues. V was trimmed by 2 bases and J by 0 bases, leaving 9 bases between them. The CDR3 spells CAWSSGGSTDTQYF. The CDR3 DNA reads as TGTGCCTGGAGTTCTGGCGGGAGCACAGATACGCAGTATTTT.

V usage is TRBV5-6 and J usage is TRBJ1-3; D gene ambiguous. This CDR3 comprises 14 residues. The V end was cut by 4 bases, the J end by 0 bases, with 8 bases between. The germline CDR1 and CDR2 sequences are SGHDT and YYEEEE. The CDR3 nucleotides are TGTGCCAGCAGCCTTACTTCCTCTGGAAACACCATATATTTT. Translated: CASSLTSSGNTIYF.

The chain is built from TRBV6-5 and TRBJ2-7; TRBD1 agrees at 10 bases. CDR1 MNHEY and CDR2 SVGAGI come from the germline V gene. The CDR3 spans 14 residues. V shed 6 bases, J shed 3 bases, and the junction held 5 bases outside the gene matches. This CDR3 reads CASRYGQGDYEQYF. CDR3 sequence (DNA): TGTGCCAGCAGGTACGGACAGGGGGACTACGAGCAGTACTTC.

The rearrangement uses TRBV5-1 and TRBJ2-1; 15 bases fit TRBD2. The CDR3 has 15 residues. The germline V gene has CDR1 SGHRS and CDR2 YFSETQ. V lost 4 bases and J lost 7; bases outside the gene matches: 3. This chain's CDR3 is CASSRTSGRGNEQFF. For the CDR3, the DNA is TGCGCCAGCAGCAGGACTAGCGGGAGGGGGAATGAGCAGTTCTTC.

The chain links TRBV5-4 to TRBJ1-5, with D uncertain. CDR3 length equals 12 residues. Looked up from germline, CDR1 is SGHNT and CDR2 is YYREEE (reference sequence). V was clipped by 2 bases and J by 7 bases, with 7 bases between them. The CDR3, as DNA: TGTGCCAGCAGCTTCGGAGGACAGCCCCAGCATTTT. Its protein product is CASSFGGQPQHF.

The J gene is TRBJ1-2, the V gene TRBV18, with D tentatively TRBD1 (5 bases). Trimming removed 3 bases from V and 1 base from J, with 24 bases in between. CDR3 length equals 19 residues. Germline lookup yields CDR1 KGHSH and CDR2 LQKENI. The CDR3 sequence: CASSPLKQALRPFNYGYTF. The DNA for the CDR3 is TGTGCCAGCTCACCGCTGAAACAGGCTTTGCGCCCTTTTAACTATGGCTACACCTTC.

This chain joins TRBV19 and TRBJ2-1; 7 bases are shared with TRBD2. J lost 6 bases, V lost 3 bases, and 11 bases had no gene match. This CDR3 has 16 residues. Germline-derived CDR1 and CDR2 are LNHDA and SQIVND (reference sequence). The CDR3 DNA reads as TGTGCCAGTAGTATCTCTAGCGGAGGGCTAGGCAATGAGCAGTTCTTC. Protein product: CASSISSGGLGNEQFF.

The J gene is TRBJ1-1, the V gene TRBV5-4; D call uncertain. The germline V gene has CDR1 SGHNT and CDR2 YYREEE (reference sequence). This CDR3 is 15 amino acids long. Trimming removed 5 bases from V and 1 base from J, with 15 bases in between. This CDR3 reads CASSTLGSTNTEAFF. The CDR3 coding sequence is TGTGCCAGCAGTACCCTCGGTTCCACGAACACTGAAGCTTTCTTT.

The chain has TRBV7-9 and TRBJ2-2, with D tentatively TRBD1 (6 bases). CDR1 SEHNR and CDR2 FQNEAQ come from the germline V gene (reference sequence). This CDR3 has 14 residues. V was trimmed by 6 bases and J by 5 bases, leaving 13 bases between them. The DNA of the CDR3 is TGTGCCAGCAGGCCGGGACAATCTACCGGGGAGCTGTTTTTT. This sequence encodes CASRPGQSTGELFF. The entire variable domain, with the rest obtained from reference TRBV7-9 and TRBJ2-2, is as follows: DTGVSQNPRHKITKRGQNVTFRCDPISEHNRLYWYRQTLGQGPEFLTYFQNEAQLEKSRLLSDRFSAERPKGSFSTLEIQRTEQGDSAMYLCASRPGQSTGELFFGEGSRLTVL.

The rearrangement joins TRBV2 to TRBJ2-7, with TRBD2 matching 10 bases. This CDR3 contains 14 residues. Germline V CDR1 and CDR2: SNHLY, FYNNEI. V lost 7 bases, J lost 3 bases, and 6 bases stayed unmatched. The CDR3 bases are TGTGCCAGCATCCCGGGACTAGCGTTCTACGAGCAGTACTTC. It yields the protein CASIPGLAFYEQYF.

This chain uses TRBV7-8 with TRBJ2-7, with 10 bases matching TRBD2. CDR1 SGHVS and CDR2 FQNEAQ come from the germline V gene. The CDR3 has 14 residues. V gave up 4 bases and J gave up 6 bases; unmatched junction bases: 6. This chain's CDR3 is CASSSPGLASEQYF. CDR3 nucleotide sequence: TGTGCCAGCAGCTCCCCGGGACTAGCGTCCGAGCAGTACTTC.

This chain links TRBV9 with TRBJ2-7; 8 nucleotides match TRBD2. Germline-derived CDR1 and CDR2 are SGDLS and YYNGEE. J gave up 3 bases and V 0 bases, and 8 bases lay outside the gene matches. The CDR3 has 16 amino acids. The CDR3 region is CASSVDPAGALYEQYF. CDR3 in DNA: TGTGCCAGCAGCGTAGACCCAGCGGGGGCCCTCTACGAGCAGTACTTC.

The V call is TRBV7-8, the J call TRBJ2-7; D uncertain. The germline gives CDR1 SGHVS, CDR2 FQNEAQ. V lost 1 base and J lost 2, with 12 bases in between. CDR3 size: 15 residues. CDR3 bases: TGTGCCAGCAGCTTAGGAGGTTTACTGACCTACGAGCAGTACTTC. It is translated as CASSLGGLLTYEQYF.

The chain recombines TRBV15 with TRBJ2-5; D might be TRBD2 (6 bases). This CDR3 contains 13 residues. Germline CDR1 reads LNHNV; CDR2 reads YYDKDF (reference sequence). The ends were cut back, 3 bases at V and 8 bases at J, with 13 bases in the middle. The CDR3: CATSSGTRYTQYF. DNA for the CDR3: TGTGCCACCAGCAGCGGGACTCGATATACCCAGTACTTC. Supplemented by reference TRBV15 and TRBJ2-5, the full variable domain reads DAMVIQNPRYQVTQFGKPVTLSCSQTLNHNVMYWYQQKSSQAPKLLFHYYDKDFNNEADTPDNFQSRRPNTSFCFLDIRSPGLGDTAMYLCATSSGTRYTQYFGPGTRLLVL.

This clone was recorded only once. The J gene is TRBJ1-5, the V gene TRBV28; TRBD1 might be the D (5 bases). With 1 base removed from V and 5 bases from J, the gap between germline ends came to 18 bases. Germline values: CDR1 MDHEN, CDR2 SYDVKM. The CDR3 covers 17 residues. The CDR3 sequence: CASSLYRRGSHDQPQHF. The DNA of the CDR3 is TGTGCCAGCAGTTTATATCGGCGGGGGTCGCACGATCAGCCCCAGCATTTT.

The rearrangement links TRBV5-1 to TRBJ1-1; D is unresolved. Trimming took 5 bases from V and 3 from J, leaving 8 bases between them. Germline CDR1 SGHRS, CDR2 YFSETQ. This CDR3 has 12 amino acids. The CDR3 DNA is TGCGCCAGCAGGGTTTCGGACACTGAAGCTTTCTTT. This encodes CASRVSDTEAFF.

The V gene is TRBV6-5, the J gene TRBJ1-5; TRBD1 is a possible D gene (6 bases). Germline loops: CDR1 MNHEY, CDR2 SVGAGI. The CDR3 is made up of 14 amino acids. V was shortened by 5 bases and J by 7 bases, with 15 bases between the two germline ends. DNA of the CDR3: TGTGCCAGCAGTCGTACAGGGACGAGCCAGCCCCAGCATTTT. This translates into CASSRTGTSQPQHF.

The gene calls are TRBV27 and TRBJ2-7; 8 bases align to TRBD1. The germline gives CDR1 MNHEY, CDR2 SMNVEV (reference sequence). CDR3 length equals 16 residues. J was trimmed by 0 bases and V by 6 bases; bases with no gene match: 10. CDR3 sequence reads: CASRQPGTGNSYEQYF. The CDR3 DNA is TGTGCCAGCAGACAACCTGGGACAGGCAACTCCTACGAGCAGTACTTC.

The V and J genes are TRBV13 and TRBJ2-7; the D gene is possibly TRBD2 (6 bases). The CDR3 runs 18 residues. Germline CDR1 reads PRHDT; CDR2 reads FYEKMQ (reference sequence). Trimming removed 1 base from V and 6 bases from J, with 25 bases in between. This CDR3 is CASSLVAGPGLGSFEQYF. The CDR3 DNA reads as TGTGCCAGCAGCTTAGTCGCAGGGCCGGGACTGGGGTCATTCGAGCAGTACTTC.

The gene calls are TRBV5-5 and TRBJ1-2; D possibly corresponds to TRBD1 (5 bases). Trimming removed 4 bases from V and 7 bases from J, with 20 bases in between. The CDR3 is made up of 15 amino acids. The germline V gene encodes CDR1 SGHKS and CDR2 YYEKEE (reference sequence). The CDR3 nucleotides are TGTGCCAGCAGCGTACAGGACGGGAGTTGGGTTGGCTACACCTTC. Translation: CASSVQDGSWVGYTF.

The gene calls are TRBV30 and TRBJ1-5; D remains unclear. This CDR3 has 14 residues. The germline gives CDR1 GTSNPN, CDR2 SVGIG (reference sequence). Between the trimmed V and J ends, which lost 1 base and 4 bases, there was a span of 11 bases. CDR3 nucleotides: TGTGCCTGGAGTGGAATAAACAAGAATCAGCCCCAGCATTTT. Translated, it gives CAWSGINKNQPQHF.

The chain carries TRBV7-9 and TRBJ2-1; D ambiguous. The V end lost 5 bases, the J end lost 9 bases, and 11 bases lay between the germline ends. The CDR3 consists of 12 residues. Germline V gives CDR1 SEHNR, CDR2 FQNEAQ (reference sequence). CDR3 nucleotides: TGTGCCAGCAGCCTCACGCACAGTGAGCAGTTCTTC. This translates into CASSLTHSEQFF.

The chain employs TRBV7-9 and TRBJ2-1, with TRBD2 matching over 11 bases. CDR1 is SEHNR and CDR2 is FQNEAQ in the germline V gene (reference sequence). The CDR3 spans 15 residues. The J segment lost 5 bases and the V segment lost 3 bases, leaving 3 bases of the junction unmatched. This chain's CDR3 is CASSFGTSGNNEQFF. The CDR3 nucleotides are TGTGCCAGCAGCTTCGGGACTAGCGGAAACAATGAGCAGTTCTTC.

This sequence joins TRBV5-6 and TRBJ2-7; 8 bases line up with TRBD1. Germline assignment: CDR1 SGHDT and CDR2 YYEEEE. The CDR3 contains 14 residues. Losses at the gene ends were 4 bases for V and 0 bases for J; bases not matched to a gene: 3. In DNA, the CDR3 is TGTGCCAGCAGCCGACAGGGGTCCTCCTACGAGCAGTACTTC. This encodes CASSRQGSSYEQYF.

In nucleotides, the CDR3 is TGTGCCAGCAGTCCAGGGACAGGGAAAGAGACCCAGTACTTC. This sequence encodes CASSPGTGKETQYF. The rearrangement links TRBV28 to TRBJ2-5, with 9 positions matching TRBD1. CDR3 length: 14 residues. V lost 5 bases to trimming and J lost 3 bases; unmatched junction nucleotides: 4. The V gene's germline CDR1 is MDHEN and CDR2 SYDVKM.